The entry below describes one T cell receptor beta chain. The data stem from a study of blood T cell repertoires in COVID-19. Produced via immunoSEQ multiplex PCR; TCRdb's table is partial and in-frame only. The sample carries 300,000 or so clones, 80% to 90% recorded once. The V gene end was trimmed by 5 bases and the J gene end by 8 bases; junction bases not matched to a gene: 17. The CDR3 runs to 16 residues. CDR1 and CDR2 (germline): SGHVS, FQNEAQ. Sequencing was performed on PBMCs or T cells enriched from blood (not recorded which). This TCR was recovered from a woman aged 40 to 55 with acute COVID-19. The V gene is TRBV7-8, the J gene TRBJ1-2; TRBD1 aligns across 7 bases. CDR3 region: CASSPDRDSYQGGYTF. As DNA, the CDR3 is TGTGCCAGCAGCCCAGACCGGGACAGCTATCAAGGAGGCTACACCTTC. Complete variable domain (other parts from reference TRBV7-8 and TRBJ1-2): GAGVSQSPRYKVAKRGQDVALRCDPISGHVSLFWYQQALGQGPEFLTYFQNEAQLDKSGLPSDRFFAERPEGSVSTLKIQRTQQEDSAVYLCASSPDRDSYQGGYTFGSGTRLTVV.